Below are 21 T cell receptor beta chains sequenced from a single sample in a study of PD-1 blockade in classical Hodgkin lymphoma. The time point here: newly diagnosed, previously untreated cHL patient sample. Clones were sequenced by immunoSEQ multiplex PCR, and TCRdb holds only the in-frame ones, with some missing. Of some 23,000 clones in the sample, 94% are singletons; the top ten hold approximately 3.6%. Sequenced sample: peripheral blood mononuclear cells (PBMCs). These receptors were collected from a human donor with classical Hodgkin lymphoma.

V gene TRBV15 combines with J gene TRBJ2-3; unclear D gene. CDR3 size: 13 residues. The V end lost 1 base, the J end lost 0 bases, and 2 bases lay between the germline ends. Per germline, CDR1 LNHNV and CDR2 YYDKDF (reference sequence). CDR3: CATSRGSTDTQYF. CDR3 nucleotide sequence: TGTGCCACCAGCAGAGGGAGCACAGATACGCAGTATTTT.

The V and J genes are TRBV28 and TRBJ1-1, with a possible D match to TRBD1 (6 bases). CDR3 size: 14 residues. Germline V gene sequence: CDR1 MDHEN, CDR2 SYDVKM. Trimming shortened V by 8 bases and J by 6 bases, and 19 bases separated the two germline ends. The CDR3 protein is CASRTGTWLSEAFF. CDR3 DNA sequence: TGTGCCAGCCGAACGGGGACATGGTTGTCTGAAGCTTTCTTT. Full variable domain (missing parts from reference TRBV28 and TRBJ1-1): DVKVTQSSRYLVKRTGEKVFLECVQDMDHENMFWYRQDPGLGLRLIYFSYDVKMKEKGDIPEGYSVSREKKERFSLILESASTNQTSMYLCASRTGTWLSEAFFGQGTRLTVV.

The chain is built from TRBV4-2 and TRBJ2-7, with 8 bases fitting TRBD1. CDR1 LGHNA and CDR2 YNFKEQ come from the germline V gene. CDR3 length: 15 residues. Germline trimming cut 1 base from V and 2 bases from J; bases unmatched to any gene: 4. CDR3 nucleotide sequence: TGTGCCAGCAGCCAAGTCGACAGGGGTGCCTACGAGCAGTACTTC. Translated: CASSQVDRGAYEQYF.

This clone was recorded a few times. The rearrangement links TRBV28 to TRBJ1-6, with a possible D match to TRBD1 (6 bases). CDR1 and CDR2 from the germline V gene are MDHEN and SYDVKM. This CDR3 region has 12 residues. Trimming took off 5 bases at V and 7 bases at J, with 6 bases between the two ends. The CDR3 DNA sequence: TGTGCCAGCAGTACAGGGAATTCACCCCTCCACTTT. Protein: CASSTGNSPLHF.

The DNA of the CDR3 is TGTGCCAGCAGCCTACAACTCCGACAGGGTCGGTACAATGAGCAGTTCTTC. Translating it yields CASSLQLRQGRYNEQFF. This rearrangement joins TRBV14 to TRBJ2-1; 7 bases align to TRBD1. With 4 bases clipped from V and 4 bases from J, the junction kept 13 bases outside the gene matches. Germline V gene data show CDR1 as SGHDN and CDR2 as FVKESK. This CDR3 has 17 residues. The complete variable domain, with remaining parts taken from reference TRBV14 and TRBJ2-1, reads EAGVTQFPSHSVIEKGQTVTLRCDPISGHDNLYWYRRVMGKEIKFLLHFVKESKQDESGMPNNRFLAERTGGTYSTLKVQPAELEDSGVYFCASSLQLRQGRYNEQFFGPGTRLTVL.

The CDR3 loop is CASKVAGGPNIQYF. The DNA for the CDR3 is TGTGCCAGCAAAGTAGCGGGGGGGCCGAACATTCAGTACTTC. The V call is TRBV6-1, the J call TRBJ2-4; 11 nucleotides agree with TRBD2. The CDR3 consists of 14 residues. J gave up 7 bases and V 7 bases, and 6 bases lay outside the gene matches. The V gene's germline CDR1 is MNHNS and CDR2 SASEGT.

The V gene is TRBV6-9, the J gene TRBJ1-2; 7 nucleotides align to TRBD1. V trimming: 3 bases; J trimming: 6 bases; junction bases outside the gene matches: 7. This CDR3 spans 14 amino acids. From germline, CDR1 is MNHGY and CDR2 SVAAGI. DNA for the CDR3: TGTGCCAGCAGTTACTCCGGGACAGAAGATGGCTACACCTTC. It encodes CASSYSGTEDGYTF.

The J gene is TRBJ2-1, the V gene TRBV2, with D tentatively TRBD2 (5 bases). Trimming shortened V by 6 bases and J by 0 bases, and 12 bases separated the two germline ends. Germline CDR1 reads SNHLY; CDR2 reads FYNNEI. This CDR3 region has 15 residues. This CDR3 reads CASRTIGSSYNEQFF. The DNA of the CDR3 is TGTGCCAGCAGGACTATAGGGAGCTCCTACAATGAGCAGTTCTTC.

This chain links TRBV9 with TRBJ1-1; D is uncertain. Germline CDR1 and CDR2: SGDLS and YYNGEE. V lost 0 bases and J lost 0, with 3 bases in between. CDR3 length equals 13 residues. The CDR3 region is CASSVVVNTEAFF. The CDR3 DNA reads as TGTGCCAGCAGCGTAGTTGTGAACACTGAAGCTTTCTTT.

This clone was seen a single time. This chain links TRBV5-8 with TRBJ1-4; maybe TRBD1 (5 bases). V lost 6 bases and J lost 4, with 13 bases in between. The V gene's germline CDR1 is SGHTS and CDR2 YDEGEE. The CDR3 totals 14 residues. CDR3 coding DNA: TGTGCCAGCACCCTGGGGGTGAATAATGAAAAACTGTTTTTT. This translates into CASTLGVNNEKLFF.

The DNA of the CDR3 is TGTGCCAGCAGCGCGGACTATGGCTACACCTTC. This encodes CASSADYGYTF. The chain recombines TRBV5-4 with TRBJ1-2, with unresolved D. From germline, CDR1 is SGHNT and CDR2 YYREEE (reference sequence). The CDR3 loop spans 11 amino acids. Trimming removed 4 bases at V and 3 bases at J, with 4 bases between.

The chain employs TRBV19 and TRBJ1-4, with D uncertain. CDR3 length equals 14 residues. Germline V CDR1 and CDR2: LNHDA, SQIVND (reference sequence). V shed 3 bases and J shed 3 bases, with 8 bases lying between them. CDR3 DNA: TGTGCCAGTAGTATGATGGCTTCTAATGAAAAACTGTTTTTT. It encodes CASSMMASNEKLFF.

The CDR3, as DNA: TGCGCCAGCAGCTTGAGAGGGTCAAGGGCGCGGGTTGACTACAATGAGCAGTTCTTC. Translation gives CASSLRGSRARVDYNEQFF. The chain uses TRBV5-1 and TRBJ2-1; tentatively, D is TRBD2 (5 bases). Trimming cost V 1 base and J 3 bases, with 23 bases left between them. Germline lookup yields CDR1 SGHRS and CDR2 YFSETQ. There are 19 residues in the CDR3.

The rearrangement links TRBV2 to TRBJ1-5, with a tentative D call TRBD1 (6 bases). Germline-derived CDR1 and CDR2 are SNHLY and FYNNEI. V was shortened by 6 bases and J by 0 bases, with 18 bases between the two germline ends. The CDR3 consists of 17 residues. The CDR3 sequence is CASSGPGQRASNQPQHF. Written as DNA, the CDR3 is TGTGCCAGCAGCGGCCCAGGACAGCGCGCTAGCAATCAGCCCCAGCATTTT.

The CDR3 nucleotides are TGTGCCAGCCGACAGGGGGCCTCCACCGGGGAGCTGTTTTTT. This gives the protein CASRQGASTGELFF. The chain employs TRBV19 and TRBJ2-2, with 10 bases that match TRBD1. V trimming: 9 bases; J trimming: 4 bases; junction bases outside the gene matches: 5. CDR3 size: 14 residues. Germline V gene lookup returns CDR1 LNHDA and CDR2 SQIVND (reference sequence).

The V gene is TRBV28, the J gene TRBJ1-1; 7 bases align to TRBD1. V was clipped by 3 bases and J by 5 bases; unmatched bases: 6. CDR1 is MDHEN and CDR2 is SYDVKM in the germline V gene. The CDR3 is 14 residues long. The CDR3 spells CASSLTGLGTEAFF. DNA for the CDR3: TGTGCCAGCAGTTTGACAGGGTTGGGGACTGAAGCTTTCTTT.

This chain links TRBV11-1 with TRBJ2-7; D perhaps matches TRBD1 (6 bases). The CDR3 contains 14 residues. Germline V gives CDR1 SGHAT, CDR2 FQDESV (reference sequence). V was pared by 1 base and J by 6 bases, with 13 bases between. The CDR3 here is CASSLDPQGSEQYF. The DNA of the CDR3 is TGTGCCAGCAGCTTAGATCCACAGGGATCCGAGCAGTACTTC.

V and J are TRBV9 and TRBJ1-5; weak D call: TRBD1 (6 bases). Trimming removed 0 bases from V and 9 bases from J, with 10 bases in between. The germline gives CDR1 SGDLS, CDR2 YYNGEE. The CDR3 consists of 13 residues. The chain's CDR3 is CASSVVEGGPQHF. Here the CDR3 DNA reads TGTGCCAGCAGCGTAGTCGAAGGGGGGCCCCAGCATTTT. Full variable domain (missing parts from reference TRBV9 and TRBJ1-5): DSGVTQTPKHLITATGQRVTLRCSPRSGDLSVYWYQQSLDQGLQFLIQYYNGEERAKGNILERFSAQQFPDLHSELNLSSLELGDSALYFCASSVVEGGPQHFGDGTRLSIL.

This chain joins TRBV5-1 and TRBJ1-3, with D maybe TRBD1 (6 bases). Germline lookup yields CDR1 SGHRS and CDR2 YFSETQ. The V end was cut by 0 bases, the J end by 0 bases, with 13 bases between. The CDR3 covers 17 residues. The CDR3 DNA follows: TGCGCCAGCAGCTTGGCCGCAGGGGCCGGCTCTGGAAACACCATATATTTT. This gives the protein CASSLAAGAGSGNTIYF.

The chain joins TRBV5-4 to TRBJ2-7; 8 bases line up with TRBD1. The germline V gene encodes CDR1 SGHNT and CDR2 YYREEE (reference sequence). V dropped 0 bases and J dropped 4; count of bases not matched to a gene: 6. This CDR3 contains 15 residues. This CDR3 reads CASSLAGTGKYEQYF. The CDR3 DNA reads TGTGCCAGCAGCTTGGCCGGGACAGGCAAGTACGAGCAGTACTTC.

CDR3 DNA sequence: TGTGCCAGTAGTATGGGTCCGGAGCAGTACTTC. Translating gives CASSMGPEQYF. The chain carries TRBV19 and TRBJ2-7; D is unresolved. Trimming took off 3 bases at V and 7 bases at J, with 7 bases between the two ends. Germline CDR1 and CDR2: LNHDA and SQIVND (reference sequence). This CDR3 has 11 amino acids.